This paragraph reports one T cell receptor (beta chain). No cognate antigen has been identified for it. Per-base quality was not reported, and no clone a single base away is much larger than it. This sample was included in a study of cytomegalovirus exposure and HLA in healthy donors (dated by TCRdb to between 2016 and 2019). For the study in its entirety: The roughly 670 repertoires of the first cohort and the roughly 120 validation repertoires were produced on the same platform, according to a later analysis. High-throughput TCR immunosequencing, statistical association of individual TCRs with disease status, and machine learning were combined to predict cytomegalovirus infection status. A separate validation cohort of approximately 130 different subjects was used in addition to the roughly 720-subject first cohort. The study aimed to test whether signatures of past pathogen exposure could be identified by cataloging public T cell receptors.

The method behind the library was the immunoSEQ multiplex PCR assay. Concerning the study's data processing: A statistical classification framework was built for diagnosing cytomegalovirus status from the catalog of TCR beta chain sequences. Drawn from immuneACCESS, this table holds only the in-frame rearrangements with V and J called that TCRdb kept. Clones are partly lost; checked studies trace under half to an unresolved V gene and leave the rest unexplained. V and J calls and clone size are given by that table; D and trimming were obtained from the DNA. The sample profile shows 150,000 to 200,000 clones; about 83% of them were found once. The ten largest account for 1.4% of the sample. The donors were included in the validation cohort of some 120 subjects, a group kept apart from the roughly 670-subject first cohort. The paper as a whole reports these results and caveats: Subsequent analysis determined that TCRs grouped into clusters in the first cohort also showed a tendency toward co-occurrence across the 120 validation repertoires, and about 94% of cluster scores exceeded 0. Most TCR sequences were observed very rarely across donors, whereas some public TCRs were present in many individuals. The authors suggested that the approach could potentially be extended to other disease states and immunological phenotypes. A few of the identified cytomegalovirus-associated TCR beta chains were confirmed in vitro to be specific for cytomegalovirus antigens. All 120 or so repertoires were used to score co-occurrence in the validation cohort in a later analysis, because that analysis had no HLA typing for the cohort. The study listed 164 TCR beta chains as associated with cytomegalovirus. The classifier was reported to diagnose cytomegalovirus status with high specificity and sensitivity in both the original cohort and the validation cohort.

Material for sequencing was PBMCs. The clonotype comes from a woman younger than 45 in good health and CMV-seronegative.

Here the CDR3 is given as CASSVRGDGYTF. Here is the DNA: TGCGCCAGCAGCGTCAGGGGAGATGGCTACACCTTC. Recombination linked TRBV10-2 to TRBJ1-2, with TRBD1 tentatively as D gene (6 bases match). Deletion took 6 bases off V and 6 bases off J, with a span of 11 bases between the germline ends. The germline V gene sets CDR1 to WSHSY and CDR2 to SAAADI. Counted from cysteine to phenylalanine, this CDR3 has 12 amino acids. Only the CDR3 portion is preserved as DNA: 36 bases, with reading frame beginning at the first base.